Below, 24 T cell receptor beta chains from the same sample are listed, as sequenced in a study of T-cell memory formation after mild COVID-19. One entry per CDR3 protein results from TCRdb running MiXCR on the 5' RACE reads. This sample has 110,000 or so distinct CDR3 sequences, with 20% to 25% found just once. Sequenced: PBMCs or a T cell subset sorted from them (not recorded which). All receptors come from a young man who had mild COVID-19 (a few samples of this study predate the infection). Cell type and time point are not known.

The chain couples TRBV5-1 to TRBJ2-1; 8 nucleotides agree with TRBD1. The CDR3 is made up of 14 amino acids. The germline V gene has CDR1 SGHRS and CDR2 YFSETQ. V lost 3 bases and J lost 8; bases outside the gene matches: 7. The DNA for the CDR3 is TGCGCCAGCAGCTACGTGACAGGGGTCGATGAGCAGTTCTTC. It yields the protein CASSYVTGVDEQFF.

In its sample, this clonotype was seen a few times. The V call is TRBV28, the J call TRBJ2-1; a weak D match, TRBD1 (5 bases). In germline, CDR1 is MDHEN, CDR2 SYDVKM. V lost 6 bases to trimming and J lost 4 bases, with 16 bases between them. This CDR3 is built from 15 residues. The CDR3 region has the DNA TGTGCCAGCAGCTCGACAGAACCCCTTTACAATGAGCAGTTCTTC. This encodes CASSSTEPLYNEQFF.

This CDR3 reads CASSSRPGPGNEQFF. Here the CDR3 DNA reads TGTGCCAGCAGCTCACGACCGGGGCCCGGAAATGAGCAGTTCTTC. The V call is TRBV7-6, the J call TRBJ2-1; the D gene could be TRBD1 or TRBD2 (5 bases each). CDR3 length: 15 residues. Trimming pared 4 bases from V and 7 bases from J, leaving 17 bases between. Germline lookup yields CDR1 SGHVS and CDR2 FNYEAQ.

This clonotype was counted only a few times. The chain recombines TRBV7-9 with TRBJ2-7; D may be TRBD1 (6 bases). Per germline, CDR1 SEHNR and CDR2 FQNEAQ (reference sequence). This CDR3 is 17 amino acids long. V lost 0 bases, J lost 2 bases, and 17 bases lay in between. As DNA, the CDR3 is TGTGCCAGCAGCTTAGCCCCTCCCAAACAGGGACCCTACGAGCAGTACTTC. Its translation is CASSLAPPKQGPYEQYF. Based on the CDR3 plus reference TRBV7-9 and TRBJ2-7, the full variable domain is DTGVSQNPRHKITKRGQNVTFRCDPISEHNRLYWYRQTLGQGPEFLTYFQNEAQLEKSRLLSDRFSAERPKGSFSTLEIQRTEQGDSAMYLCASSLAPPKQGPYEQYFGPGTRLTVT.

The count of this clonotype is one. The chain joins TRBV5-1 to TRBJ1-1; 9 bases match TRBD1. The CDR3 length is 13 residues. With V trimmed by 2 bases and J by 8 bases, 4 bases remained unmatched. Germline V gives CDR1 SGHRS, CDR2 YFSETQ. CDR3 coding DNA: TGCGCCAGCAGCTTTACAGGGGGCAAGGAAGCTTTCTTT. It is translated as CASSFTGGKEAFF.

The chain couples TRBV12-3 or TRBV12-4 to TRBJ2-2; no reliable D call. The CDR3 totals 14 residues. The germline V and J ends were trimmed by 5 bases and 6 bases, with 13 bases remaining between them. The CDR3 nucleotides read TGTGCCAGCAGTCGGTCGGATGTTTCCGGGGAGCTGTTTTTT. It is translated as CASSRSDVSGELFF.

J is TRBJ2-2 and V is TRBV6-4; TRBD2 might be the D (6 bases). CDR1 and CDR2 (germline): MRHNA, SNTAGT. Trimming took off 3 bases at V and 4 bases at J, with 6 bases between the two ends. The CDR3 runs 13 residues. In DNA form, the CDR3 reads TGTGCCAGCAGTGAGACTAGCACCGGGGAGCTGTTTTTT. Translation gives CASSETSTGELFF.

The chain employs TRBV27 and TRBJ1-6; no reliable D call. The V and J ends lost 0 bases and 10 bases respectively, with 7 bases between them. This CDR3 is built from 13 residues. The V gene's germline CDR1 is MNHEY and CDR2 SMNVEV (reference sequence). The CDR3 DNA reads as TGTGCCAGCAGTTTATCAGAGGTCTCACCCCTCCACTTT. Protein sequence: CASSLSEVSPLHF.

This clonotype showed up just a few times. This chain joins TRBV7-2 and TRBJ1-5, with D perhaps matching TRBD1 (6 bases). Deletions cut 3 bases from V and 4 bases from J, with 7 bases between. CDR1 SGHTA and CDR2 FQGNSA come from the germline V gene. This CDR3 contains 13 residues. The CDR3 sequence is CASSLDRNQPQHF. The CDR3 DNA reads TGTGCCAGCAGCTTGGACAGAAATCAGCCCCAGCATTTT.

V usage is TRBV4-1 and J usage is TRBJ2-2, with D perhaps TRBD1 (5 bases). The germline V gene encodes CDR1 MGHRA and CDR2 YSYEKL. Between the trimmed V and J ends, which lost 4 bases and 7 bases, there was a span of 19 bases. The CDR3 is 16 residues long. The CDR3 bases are TGCGCCAGCAGCCCCATGGGGCGGCGTAGGGTCGGGGAGCTGTTTTTT. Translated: CASSPMGRRRVGELFF.

The CDR3 DNA is TGTGCCAGATCTTTTGGCACCGGGGAGCTGTTTTTT. Translated: CARSFGTGELFF. This rearrangement joins TRBV3-1 to TRBJ2-2, with D hard to call. The CDR3 sequence is 12 residues long. Germline lookup yields CDR1 LGHDT and CDR2 YNNKEL (reference sequence). Trimming left V 9 bases short and J 4 bases short, with 9 bases between.

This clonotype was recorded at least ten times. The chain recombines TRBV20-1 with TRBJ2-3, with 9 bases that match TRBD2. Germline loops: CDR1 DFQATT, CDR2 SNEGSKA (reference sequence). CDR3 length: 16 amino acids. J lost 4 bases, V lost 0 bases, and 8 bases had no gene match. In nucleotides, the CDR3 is TGCAGTGCTAGAGATATAGCTAGCGGGGATGCAGATACGCAGTATTTT. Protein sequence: CSARDIASGDADTQYF.

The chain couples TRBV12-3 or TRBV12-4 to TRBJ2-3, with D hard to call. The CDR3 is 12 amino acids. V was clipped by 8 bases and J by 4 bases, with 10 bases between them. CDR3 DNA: TGTGCCAGCGGACCCGGTTCAGATACGCAGTATTTT. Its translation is CASGPGSDTQYF.

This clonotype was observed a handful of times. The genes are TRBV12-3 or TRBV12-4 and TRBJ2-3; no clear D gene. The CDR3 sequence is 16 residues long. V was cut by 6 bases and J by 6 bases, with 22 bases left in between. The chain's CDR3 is CASSLTHPANGDTQYF. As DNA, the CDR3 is TGTGCCAGCAGCCTCACACACCCCGCTAATGGGGATACGCAGTATTTT.

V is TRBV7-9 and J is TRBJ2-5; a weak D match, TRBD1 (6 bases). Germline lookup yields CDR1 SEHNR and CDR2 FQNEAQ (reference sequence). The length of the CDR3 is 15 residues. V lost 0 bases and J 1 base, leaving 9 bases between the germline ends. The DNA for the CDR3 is TGTGCCAGCAGCTTAGCGAGGGGGTCCCAAGAGACCCAGTACTTC. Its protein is CASSLARGSQETQYF.

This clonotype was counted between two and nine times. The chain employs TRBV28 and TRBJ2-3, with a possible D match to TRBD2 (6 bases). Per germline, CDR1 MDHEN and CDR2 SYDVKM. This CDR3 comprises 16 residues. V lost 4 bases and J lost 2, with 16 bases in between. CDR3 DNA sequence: TGTGCCAGCAGTTCGGACCGACTAGGCCTCACAGATACGCAGTATTTT. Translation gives CASSSDRLGLTDTQYF.

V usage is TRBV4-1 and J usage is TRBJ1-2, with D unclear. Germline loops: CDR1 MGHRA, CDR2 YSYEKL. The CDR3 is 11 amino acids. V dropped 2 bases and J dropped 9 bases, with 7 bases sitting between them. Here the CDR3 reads CASSQKNSYTF. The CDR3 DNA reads TGCGCCAGCAGCCAAAAAAATAGCTACACCTTC.

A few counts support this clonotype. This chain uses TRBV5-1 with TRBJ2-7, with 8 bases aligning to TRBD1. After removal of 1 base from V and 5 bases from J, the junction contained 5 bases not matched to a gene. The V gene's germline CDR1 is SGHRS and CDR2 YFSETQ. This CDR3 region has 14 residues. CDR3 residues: CASSLQGADDEQYF. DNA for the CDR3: TGCGCCAGCAGCTTGCAGGGGGCAGACGACGAGCAGTACTTC.

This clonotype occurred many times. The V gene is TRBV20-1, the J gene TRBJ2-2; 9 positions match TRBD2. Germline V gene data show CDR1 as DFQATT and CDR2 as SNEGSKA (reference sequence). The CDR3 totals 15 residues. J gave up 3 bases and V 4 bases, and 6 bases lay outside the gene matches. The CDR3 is CSAKGSSGDTGELFF. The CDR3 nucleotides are TGCAGTGCTAAAGGCTCTAGCGGGGACACCGGGGAGCTGTTTTTT.

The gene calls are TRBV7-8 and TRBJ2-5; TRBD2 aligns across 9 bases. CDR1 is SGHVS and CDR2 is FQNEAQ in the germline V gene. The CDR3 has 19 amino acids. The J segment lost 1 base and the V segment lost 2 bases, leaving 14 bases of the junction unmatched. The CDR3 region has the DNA TGTGCCAGCAGCTTACCTAGCGGGAACTATCTACCCGGCCAAGAGACCCAGTACTTC. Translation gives CASSLPSGNYLPGQETQYF.

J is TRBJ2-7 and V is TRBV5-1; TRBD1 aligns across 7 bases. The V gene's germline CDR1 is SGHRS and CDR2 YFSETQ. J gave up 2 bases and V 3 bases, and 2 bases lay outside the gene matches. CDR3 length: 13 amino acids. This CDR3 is CASSWGTAYEQYF. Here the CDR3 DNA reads TGCGCCAGCAGCTGGGGGACAGCCTACGAGCAGTACTTC.

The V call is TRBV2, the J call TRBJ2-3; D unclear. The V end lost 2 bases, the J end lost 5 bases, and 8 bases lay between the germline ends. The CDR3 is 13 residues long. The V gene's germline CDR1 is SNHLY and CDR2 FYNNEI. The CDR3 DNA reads TGTGCCAGCAGTGAATACGGCGGAGATACGCAGTATTTT. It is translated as CASSEYGGDTQYF.

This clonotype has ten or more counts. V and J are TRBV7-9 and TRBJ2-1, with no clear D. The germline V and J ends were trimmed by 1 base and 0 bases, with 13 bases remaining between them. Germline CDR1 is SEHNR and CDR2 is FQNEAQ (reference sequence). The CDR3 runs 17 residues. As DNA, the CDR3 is TGTGCCAGCAGCTTAGAGGCAGCCGGTAGCTCCTACAATGAGCAGTTCTTC. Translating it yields CASSLEAAGSSYNEQFF.

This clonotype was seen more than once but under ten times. CDR3 nucleotides: TGTGCCAGTAGTATTATTGAGACAAGCGAGCAGTACTTC. Amino acid sequence: CASSIIETSEQYF. The V gene is TRBV19, the J gene TRBJ2-7; D gene uncertain. CDR3 length: 13 residues. Per the germline V gene, CDR1 is LNHDA and CDR2 is SQIVND (reference sequence). Trimming left V 3 bases short and J 6 bases short, with 12 bases between.